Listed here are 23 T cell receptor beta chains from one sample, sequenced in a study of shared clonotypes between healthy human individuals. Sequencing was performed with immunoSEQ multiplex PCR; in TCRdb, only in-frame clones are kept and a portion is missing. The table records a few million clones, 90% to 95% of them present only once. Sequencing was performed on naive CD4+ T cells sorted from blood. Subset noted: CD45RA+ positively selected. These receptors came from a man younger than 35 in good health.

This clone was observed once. CDR3 bases: TGTGCCAGCAGTTTACTGGCGGCGTACTATGGCTACACCTTC. It yields the protein CASSLLAAYYGYTF. The gene calls are TRBV28 and TRBJ1-2; D call uncertain. Per germline, CDR1 MDHEN and CDR2 SYDVKM. This CDR3 has 14 amino acids. V gave up 2 bases and J gave up 3 bases, with 10 bases separating them.

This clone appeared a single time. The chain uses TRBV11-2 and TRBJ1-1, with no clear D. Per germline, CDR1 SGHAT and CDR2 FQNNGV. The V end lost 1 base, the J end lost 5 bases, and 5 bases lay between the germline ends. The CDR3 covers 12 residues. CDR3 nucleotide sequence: TGTGCCAGCAGCTTAGCCGCAACTGAAGCTTTCTTT. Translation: CASSLAATEAFF.

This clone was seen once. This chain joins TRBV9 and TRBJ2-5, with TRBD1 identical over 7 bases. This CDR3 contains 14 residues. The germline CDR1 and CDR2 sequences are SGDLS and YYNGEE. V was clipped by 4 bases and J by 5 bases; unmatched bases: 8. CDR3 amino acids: CASSSGTVGETQYF. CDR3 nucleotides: TGTGCCAGCAGCTCCGGGACAGTCGGGGAGACCCAGTACTTC.

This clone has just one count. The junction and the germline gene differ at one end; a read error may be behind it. This chain's CDR3 is CASSSTRDRYVYNYDYTF. CDR3 DNA: TGTGCCAGCAGTTCAACCCGGGACAGATATGTATATAACTATGACTACACCTTC. V usage is TRBV28 and J usage is TRBJ1-2; TRBD1 aligns across 7 bases. The CDR3 spans 18 residues. Germline values: CDR1 MDHEN, CDR2 SYDVKM.

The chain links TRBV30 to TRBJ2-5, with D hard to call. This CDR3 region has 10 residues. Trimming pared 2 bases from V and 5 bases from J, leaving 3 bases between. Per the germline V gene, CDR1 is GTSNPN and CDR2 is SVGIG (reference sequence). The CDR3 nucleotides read TGTGCCTGGAGTATGGAGACCCAGTACTTC. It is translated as CAWSMETQYF. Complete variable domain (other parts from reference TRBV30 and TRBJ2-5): SQTIHQWPATLVQPVGSPLSLECTVEGTSNPNLYWYRQAAGRGLQLLFYSVGIGQISSEVPQNLSASRPQDRQFILSSKKLLLSDSGFYLCAWSMETQYFGPGTRLLVL.

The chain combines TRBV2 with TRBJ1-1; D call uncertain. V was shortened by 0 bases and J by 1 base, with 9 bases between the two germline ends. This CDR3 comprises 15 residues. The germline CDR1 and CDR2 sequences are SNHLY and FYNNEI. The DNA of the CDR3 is TGTGCCAGCAGTGAAGCGTTTATAGGGAACACTGAAGCTTTCTTT. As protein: CASSEAFIGNTEAFF.

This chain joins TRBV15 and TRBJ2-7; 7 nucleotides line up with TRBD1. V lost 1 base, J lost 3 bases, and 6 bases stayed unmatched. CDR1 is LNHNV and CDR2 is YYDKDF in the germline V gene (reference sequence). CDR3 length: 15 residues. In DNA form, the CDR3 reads TGTGCCACCAGCAGAGGAGGGACAGTTGACTACGAGCAGTACTTC. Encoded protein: CATSRGGTVDYEQYF.

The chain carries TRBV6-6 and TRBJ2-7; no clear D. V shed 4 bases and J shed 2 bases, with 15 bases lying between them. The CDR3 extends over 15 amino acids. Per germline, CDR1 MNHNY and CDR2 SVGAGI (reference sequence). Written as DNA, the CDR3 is TGTGCCAGCAGTTCGGGTTGGCAGGTCCCCTACGAGCAGTACTTC. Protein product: CASSSGWQVPYEQYF.

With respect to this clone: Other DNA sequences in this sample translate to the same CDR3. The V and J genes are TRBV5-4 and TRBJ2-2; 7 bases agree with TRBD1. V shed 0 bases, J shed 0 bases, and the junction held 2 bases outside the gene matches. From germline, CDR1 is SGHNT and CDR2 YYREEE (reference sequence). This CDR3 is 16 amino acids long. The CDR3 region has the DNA TGTGCCAGCAGCTTGGGAGGGGGCGCGAACACCGGGGAGCTGTTTTTT. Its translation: CASSLGGGANTGELFF.

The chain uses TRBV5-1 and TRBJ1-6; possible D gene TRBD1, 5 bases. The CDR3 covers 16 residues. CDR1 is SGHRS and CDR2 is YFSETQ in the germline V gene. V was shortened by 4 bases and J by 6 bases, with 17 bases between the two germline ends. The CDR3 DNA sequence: TGCGCCAGCAGCCCGGGACCCAGAACGACTAATTCACCCCTCCACTTT. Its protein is CASSPGPRTTNSPLHF.

This CDR3 is CASSPLGGGIGKLFF. The CDR3 DNA is TGTGCCAGCAGCCCGCTTGGGGGGGGCATAGGAAAACTGTTTTTT. The chain combines TRBV7-2 with TRBJ1-4; possible D gene TRBD1, 6 bases. V was trimmed by 5 bases and J by 10 bases, leaving 20 bases between them. The germline V gene has CDR1 SGHTA and CDR2 FQGNSA. The CDR3 runs to 15 residues.

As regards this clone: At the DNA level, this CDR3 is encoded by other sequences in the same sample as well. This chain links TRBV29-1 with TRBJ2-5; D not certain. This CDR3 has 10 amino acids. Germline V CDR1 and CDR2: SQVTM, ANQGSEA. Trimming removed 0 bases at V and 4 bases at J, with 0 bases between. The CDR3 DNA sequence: TGCAGCGTTGAAGAAGAGACCCAGTACTTC. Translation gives CSVEEETQYF.

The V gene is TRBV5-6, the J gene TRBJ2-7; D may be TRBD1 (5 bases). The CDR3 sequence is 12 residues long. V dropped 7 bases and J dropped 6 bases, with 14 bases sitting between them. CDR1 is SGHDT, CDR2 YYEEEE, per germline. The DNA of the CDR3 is TGTGCCAGCGGACAAAACCCCATCGAGCAGTACTTC. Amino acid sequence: CASGQNPIEQYF.

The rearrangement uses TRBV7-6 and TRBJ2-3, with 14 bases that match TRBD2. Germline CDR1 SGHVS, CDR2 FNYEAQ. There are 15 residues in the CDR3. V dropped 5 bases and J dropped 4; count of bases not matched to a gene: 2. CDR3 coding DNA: TGTGCCAGCAGCAAGACTAGCGGGAGGGCAGATACGCAGTATTTT. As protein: CASSKTSGRADTQYF.

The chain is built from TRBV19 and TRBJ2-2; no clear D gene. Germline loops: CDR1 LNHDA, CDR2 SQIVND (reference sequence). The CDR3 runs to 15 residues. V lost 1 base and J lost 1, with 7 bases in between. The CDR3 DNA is TGTGCCAGTAGTATAGTTGGCAGGAACACCGGGGAGCTGTTTTTT. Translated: CASSIVGRNTGELFF.

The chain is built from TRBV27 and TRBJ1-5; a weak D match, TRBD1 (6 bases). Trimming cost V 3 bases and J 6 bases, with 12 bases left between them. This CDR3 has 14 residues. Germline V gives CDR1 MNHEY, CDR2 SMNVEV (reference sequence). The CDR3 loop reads CASSFMRGGQPQHF. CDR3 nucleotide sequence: TGTGCCAGCAGTTTTATGAGGGGGGGTCAGCCCCAGCATTTT.

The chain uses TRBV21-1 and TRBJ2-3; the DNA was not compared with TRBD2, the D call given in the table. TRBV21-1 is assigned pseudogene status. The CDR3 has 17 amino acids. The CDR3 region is CASSVRLSSGVTDTQYF. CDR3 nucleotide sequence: TGTGCCAGCAGCGTTCGGTTGTCTAGCGGGGTCACAGATACGCAGTATTTT.

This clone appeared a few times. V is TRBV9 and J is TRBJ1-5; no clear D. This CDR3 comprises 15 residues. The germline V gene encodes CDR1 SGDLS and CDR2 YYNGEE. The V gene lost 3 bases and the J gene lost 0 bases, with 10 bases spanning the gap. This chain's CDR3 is CASSAGDYSNQPQHF. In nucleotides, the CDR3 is TGTGCCAGCAGCGCCGGGGATTATAGCAATCAGCCCCAGCATTTT.

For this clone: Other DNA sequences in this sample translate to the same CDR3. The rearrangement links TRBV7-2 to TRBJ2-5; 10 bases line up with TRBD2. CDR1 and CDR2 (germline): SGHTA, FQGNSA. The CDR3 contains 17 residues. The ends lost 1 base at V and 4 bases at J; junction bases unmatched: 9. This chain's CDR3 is CASSLVASGRGRETQYF. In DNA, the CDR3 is TGTGCCAGCAGCTTAGTGGCTAGCGGGAGAGGGAGAGAGACCCAGTACTTC.

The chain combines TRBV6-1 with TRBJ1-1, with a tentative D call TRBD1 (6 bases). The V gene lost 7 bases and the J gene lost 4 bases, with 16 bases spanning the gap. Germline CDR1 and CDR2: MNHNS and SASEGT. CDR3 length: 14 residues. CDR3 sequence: CASTRSGGGTEAFF. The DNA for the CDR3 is TGTGCCAGCACCCGAAGTGGAGGGGGCACTGAAGCTTTCTTT.

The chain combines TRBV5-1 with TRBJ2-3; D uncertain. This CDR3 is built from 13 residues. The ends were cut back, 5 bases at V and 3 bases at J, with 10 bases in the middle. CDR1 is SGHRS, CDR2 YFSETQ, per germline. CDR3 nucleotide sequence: TGCGCCAGCAGTGACGCGACGACAGATACGCAGTATTTT. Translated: CASSDATTDTQYF.

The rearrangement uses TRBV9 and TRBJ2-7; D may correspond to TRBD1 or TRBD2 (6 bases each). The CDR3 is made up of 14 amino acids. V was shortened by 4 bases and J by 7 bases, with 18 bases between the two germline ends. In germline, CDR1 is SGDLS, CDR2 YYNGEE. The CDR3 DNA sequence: TGTGCCAGCAGCCCCAATACGGGGGCCGGGGAGCAGTACTTC. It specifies CASSPNTGAGEQYF.

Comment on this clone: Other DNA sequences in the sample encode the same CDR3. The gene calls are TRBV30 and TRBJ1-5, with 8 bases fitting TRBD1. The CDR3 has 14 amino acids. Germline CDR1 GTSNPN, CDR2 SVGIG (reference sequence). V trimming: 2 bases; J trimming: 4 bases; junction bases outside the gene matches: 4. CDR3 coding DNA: TGTGCCTGGAGTACAGGACAGGGAAATCAGCCCCAGCATTTT. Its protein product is CAWSTGQGNQPQHF.